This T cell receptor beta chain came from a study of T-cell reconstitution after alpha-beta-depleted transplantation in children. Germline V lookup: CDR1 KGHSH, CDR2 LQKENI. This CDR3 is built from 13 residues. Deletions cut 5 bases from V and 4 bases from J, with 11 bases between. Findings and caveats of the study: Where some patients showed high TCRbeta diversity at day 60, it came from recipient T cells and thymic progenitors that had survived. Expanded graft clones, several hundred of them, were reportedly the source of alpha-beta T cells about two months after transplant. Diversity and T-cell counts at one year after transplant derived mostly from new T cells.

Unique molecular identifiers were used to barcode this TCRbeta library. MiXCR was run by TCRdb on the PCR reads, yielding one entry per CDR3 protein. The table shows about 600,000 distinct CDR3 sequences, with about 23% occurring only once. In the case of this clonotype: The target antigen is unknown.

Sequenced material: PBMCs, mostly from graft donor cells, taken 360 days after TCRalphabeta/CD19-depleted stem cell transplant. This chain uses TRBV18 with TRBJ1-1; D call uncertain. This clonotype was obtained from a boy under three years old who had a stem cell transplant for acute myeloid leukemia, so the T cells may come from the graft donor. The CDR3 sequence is CASSMPSTTEAFF. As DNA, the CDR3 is TGTGCCAGCTCAATGCCCTCAACCACTGAAGCTTTCTTT.